These T cell receptor beta chains were read from a single sample in a study of T cell responses to AZD1222 COVID-19 vaccine. Assay used: immunoSEQ multiplex PCR; TCRdb lists only in-frame clones, some missing. This table has about 150,000 clones, around 90% appearing once. The sequencing used peripheral blood, collected 28 days after the second AZD1222 dose. All receptors derive from an adult who received the AZD1222 COVID-19 vaccine. Each CDR3 is given with its conserved first and last residue. D genes are given only for firm matches. Some rows have no size entry. The others give once, few or many, or a class for an expanded clone.

NA,NA,TRBV28,TRBJ1-4,14,TGTGCCACGGCAGGGTCGGGAACTAATGAAAAACTGTTTTTT,CATAGSGTNEKLFF
NA,NA,TRBV20-1,TRBJ2-7,11,TGCAGTGCTAGAGCCATCTACGAGCAGTACTTC,CSARAIYEQYF
NA,NA,TRBV30,TRBJ1-6,14,TGTGCCTTGGGGATGAGCTCCTATAATTCACCCCTCCACTTT,CALGMSSYNSPLHF
NA,TRBD2,TRBV19,TRBJ2-1,15,TGTGCCAGTAGCCTGACTAGCGAGAGAGCTAATGAGCAGTTCTTC,CASSLTSERANEQFF
NA,NA,TRBV4-3,TRBJ2-5,14,TGCGCCAGCAGCCCTAGAGTGATCGGAGAGACCCAGTACTTC,CASSPRVIGETQYF
NA,NA,TRBV29-1,TRBJ2-7,14,TGCAGCGTTGGTTATGACTCGCACCCCAACGAGCAGTACTTC,CSVGYDSHPNEQYF
NA,NA,TRBV10-3,TRBJ1-5,12,TGTGCCGCTCCCTTGGGGTACCAGCCCCAGCATTTT,CAAPLGYQPQHF
NA,TRBD1,TRBV5-1,TRBJ2-3,16,TGCGCCAGCAGGGTTCAGGGGGCCTCCACAACAGATACGCAGTATTTT,CASRVQGASTTDTQYF
NA,NA,TRBV30,TRBJ1-2,12,TGTGCCTGGAGACAGGCTAACTATGGCTACACCTTC,CAWRQANYGYTF
NA,TRBD1,TRBV7-3,TRBJ2-1,12,TGTGCCAGCAGCCTGACAGGGCATGAGCAGTTCTTC,CASSLTGHEQFF
NA,NA,TRBV11-1,TRBJ1-3,14,TGTGCCAGCAGCCTGCAGAGCACTGGAAACACCATATATTTT,CASSLQSTGNTIYF
NA,NA,TRBV5-1,TRBJ1-6,14,TGCGCCAGCAGCGTTGGGGAGTATAATTCACCCCTCCACTTT,CASSVGEYNSPLHF
NA,NA,TRBV30,TRBJ1-5,14,TGTGCCTGGAGTGTAACCTCCGCAGATCAGCCCCAGCATTTT,CAWSVTSADQPQHF
NA,TRBD2,TRBV14,TRBJ2-4,16,TGTGCCAGCAGCCAAGATATGGGGGGGATGAAAAACATTCAGTACTTC,CASSQDMGGMKNIQYF
NA,NA,TRBV28,TRBJ1-5,13,TGTGCCAGCAGGGACAGTAGCAATCAGCCCCAGCATTTT,CASRDSSNQPQHF
NA,NA,TRBV30,TRBJ2-7,14,TGTGCCTGGAGCGCGGAGGCTGGAGCCTACGAGCAGTACTTC,CAWSAEAGAYEQYF
NA,NA,TRBV10-3,TRBJ2-1,12,TGTGCCATCAGAAGCGGGTTCAATGAGCAGTTCTTC,CAIRSGFNEQFF
few,TRBD2,TRBV7-2,TRBJ2-7,16,TGTGCCAGCAGCCCCCATATTAGCGGGACTGCCTACGAGCAGTACTTC,CASSPHISGTAYEQYF
NA,NA,TRBV24-1,TRBJ1-2,14,TGTGCCACCAGTGGGACCGCGATTGGAGGAGGCTACACCTTC,CATSGTAIGGGYTF
NA,NA,TRBV6-5,TRBJ1-3,13,TGTGCCAGCAGTCCCGGAGGGGGAAACACCATATATTTT,CASSPGGGNTIYF
NA,TRBD1,TRBV30,TRBJ1-1,11,TGTGCCTGGGCACAGGGACAGACCGCTTTCTTT,CAWAQGQTAFF
NA,NA,TRBV9,TRBJ1-6,16,TGTGCCAGCAGCGTAGGGGAACAGGGACCAGGTTCACCCCTCCACTTT,CASSVGEQGPGSPLHF
NA,TRBD2,TRBV5-4,TRBJ2-3,17,TGTGCCAGCAGCTTCCATTTAGCGGGAGGGCCAGGAGATACGCAGTATTTT,CASSFHLAGGPGDTQYF
NA,NA,TRBV6-1,TRBJ2-7,13,TGTGCCAGCAGTGAACAGGGCCCCCACGAGCAGTACTTC,CASSEQGPHEQYF
few,NA,TRBV27,TRBJ1-5,15,TGTGCCAGCAGTATAGAGGGAGTTAGGGGTCAGCCCCAGCATTTT,CASSIEGVRGQPQHF
NA,TRBD2,TRBV6-2/TRBV6-3,TRBJ2-1,17,TGTGCCAGCAGTTATCAGCGACTAGCGGGAGCCTACAATGAGCAGTTCTTC,CASSYQRLAGAYNEQFF
once,NA,TRBV11-2,TRBJ2-2,18,TGTGCCAGCAGCTCCGGATACGACAGGCTGGGGGGCGCCGGGGAGCTGTTTTTT,CASSSGYDRLGGAGELFF
NA,NA,TRBV3-1/TRBV3-2,TRBJ2-5,15,TGTGCCAGCAGCCAAGATAAGGCGGGGCCAGAGACCCAGTACTTC,CASSQDKAGPETQYF
NA,NA,TRBV20-1,TRBJ1-2,12,TGCAGTGCTAGTGCGGGAAACTATGGCTACACCTTC,CSASAGNYGYTF
NA,NA,TRBV7-2,TRBJ2-5,14,TGTGCCAGCAGCCCTGGCCCGGGGGAAGAGACCCAGTACTTC,CASSPGPGEETQYF
NA,TRBD2,TRBV6-5,TRBJ2-3,15,TGTGCCAGCAGTTACTATGGGAGGGGAACAGATACGCAGTATTTT,CASSYYGRGTDTQYF
NA,NA,TRBV10-3,TRBJ1-2,14,TGTGCCACCACCGGCGGGGGGCTCGGATATGGCTACACCTTC,CATTGGGLGYGYTF
NA,TRBD1,TRBV11-3,TRBJ2-1,15,TGTGCCAGCAGCCCCCGGACAGGGGGGCGCAATGAGCAGTTCTTC,CASSPRTGGRNEQFF
NA,TRBD1,TRBV7-2,TRBJ1-5,15,TGTGCCAGCAGCACAATGGGACAGACGAATCAGCCCCAGCATTTT,CASSTMGQTNQPQHF
NA,NA,TRBV7-9,TRBJ1-4,13,TGTGCCAGCAGCCGAGGGGCCCATGAAAAACTGTTTTTT,CASSRGAHEKLFF